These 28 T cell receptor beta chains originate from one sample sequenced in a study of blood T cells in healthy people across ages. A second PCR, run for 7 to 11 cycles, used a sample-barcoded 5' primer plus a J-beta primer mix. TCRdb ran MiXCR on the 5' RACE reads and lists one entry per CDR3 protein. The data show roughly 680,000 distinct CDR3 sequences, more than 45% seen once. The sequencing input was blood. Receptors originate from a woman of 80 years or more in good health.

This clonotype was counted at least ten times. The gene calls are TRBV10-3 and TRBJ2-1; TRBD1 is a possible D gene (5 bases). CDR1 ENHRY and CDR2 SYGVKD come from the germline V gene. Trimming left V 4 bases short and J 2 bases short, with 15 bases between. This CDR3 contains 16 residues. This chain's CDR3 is CAISVKGVRTYNEQFF. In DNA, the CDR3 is TGTGCCATCAGTGTAAAAGGGGTGAGAACCTACAATGAGCAGTTCTTC.

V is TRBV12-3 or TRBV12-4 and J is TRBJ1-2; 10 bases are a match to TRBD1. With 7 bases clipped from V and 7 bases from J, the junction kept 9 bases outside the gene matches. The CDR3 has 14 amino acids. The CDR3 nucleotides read TGTGCCAGCACTCCAGGGGGACAGGGGATTGGCTACACCTTC. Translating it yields CASTPGGQGIGYTF.

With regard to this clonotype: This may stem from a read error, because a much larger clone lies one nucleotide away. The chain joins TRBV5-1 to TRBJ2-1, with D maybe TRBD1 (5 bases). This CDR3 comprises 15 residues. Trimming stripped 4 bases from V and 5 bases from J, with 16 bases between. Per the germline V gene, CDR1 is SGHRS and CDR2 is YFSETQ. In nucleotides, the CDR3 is TGCGCCAGCAGCCCCTCTGGGGCAAGGAACAATGAGCAGTTCTTC. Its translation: CASSPSGARNNEQFF.

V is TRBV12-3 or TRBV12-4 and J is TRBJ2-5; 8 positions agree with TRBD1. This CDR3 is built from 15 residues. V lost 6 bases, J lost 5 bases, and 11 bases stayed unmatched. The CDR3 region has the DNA TGTGCCAGCAGAACCGACAGGGGACGGAGGGAGACCCAGTACTTC. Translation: CASRTDRGRRETQYF.

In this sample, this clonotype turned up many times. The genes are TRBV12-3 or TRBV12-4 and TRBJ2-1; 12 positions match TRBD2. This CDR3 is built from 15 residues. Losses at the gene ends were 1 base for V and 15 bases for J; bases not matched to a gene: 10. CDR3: CASSLETSGRLFGFF. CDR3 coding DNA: TGTGCCAGCAGTTTAGAGACTAGCGGGAGATTATTTGGGTTCTTC.

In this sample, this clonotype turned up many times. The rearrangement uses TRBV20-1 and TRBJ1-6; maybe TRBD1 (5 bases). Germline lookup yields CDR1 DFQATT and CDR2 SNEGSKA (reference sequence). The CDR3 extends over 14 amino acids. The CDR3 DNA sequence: TGCGTCATGAAGGGGTCGACTTATAATTCACCCCTCCACTTT. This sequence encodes CVMKGSTYNSPLHF.

CDR3 DNA sequence: TGTGCCAGCAGTCCTACAGGGCCCCCCTCCTACAATGAGCAGTTCTTC. It translates to CASSPTGPPSYNEQFF. V usage is TRBV28 and J usage is TRBJ2-1, with D perhaps matching TRBD1 (6 bases). V shed 5 bases and J shed 0 bases, with 14 bases lying between them. The CDR3 contains 16 residues. CDR1 is MDHEN and CDR2 is SYDVKM in the germline V gene.

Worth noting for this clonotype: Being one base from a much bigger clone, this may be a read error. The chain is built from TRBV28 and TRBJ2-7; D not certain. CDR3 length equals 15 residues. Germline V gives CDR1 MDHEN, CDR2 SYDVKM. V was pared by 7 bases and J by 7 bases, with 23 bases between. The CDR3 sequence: CASTPTGPSYNEQYF. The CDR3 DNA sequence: TGTGCCAGCACCCCAACCGGGCCCTCCTACAATGAGCAGTACTTC.

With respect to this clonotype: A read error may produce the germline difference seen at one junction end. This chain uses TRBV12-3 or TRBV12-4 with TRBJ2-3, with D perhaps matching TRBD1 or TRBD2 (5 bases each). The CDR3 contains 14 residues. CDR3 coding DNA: TGTGCCAGCGGGCCGAGGGTAGGGGCAGATGCGCAGTATTTT. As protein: CASGPRVGADAQYF.

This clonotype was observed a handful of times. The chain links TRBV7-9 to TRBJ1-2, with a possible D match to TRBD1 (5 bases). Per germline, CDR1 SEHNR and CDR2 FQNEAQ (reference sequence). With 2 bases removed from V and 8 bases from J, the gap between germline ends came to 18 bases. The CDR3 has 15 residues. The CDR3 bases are TGTGCCAGCAGCTTAACGGCCAGGATCCAGGGAGGCTACACCTTC. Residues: CASSLTARIQGGYTF.

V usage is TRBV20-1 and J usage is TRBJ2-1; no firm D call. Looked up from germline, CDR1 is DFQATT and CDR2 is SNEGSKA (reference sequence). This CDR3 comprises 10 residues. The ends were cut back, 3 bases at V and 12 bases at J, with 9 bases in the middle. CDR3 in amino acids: CSARGFGQFF. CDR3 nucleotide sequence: TGCAGTGCTAGGGGCTTCGGGCAGTTCTTC.

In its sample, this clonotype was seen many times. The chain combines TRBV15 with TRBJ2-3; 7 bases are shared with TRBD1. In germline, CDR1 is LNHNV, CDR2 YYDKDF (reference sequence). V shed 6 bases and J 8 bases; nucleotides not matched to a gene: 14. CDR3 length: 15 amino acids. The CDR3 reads CATRLIPNNRGTQYF. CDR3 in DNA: TGTGCCACCAGGTTGATCCCTAACAACAGGGGTACGCAGTATTTT.

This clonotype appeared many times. DNA of the CDR3: TGTGCCAGCACCCCAGATGAACGAGGGGAGCAGTACTTC. Residues: CASTPDERGEQYF. The chain has TRBV6-5 and TRBJ2-7, with D possibly being TRBD2 (5 bases). The CDR3 runs to 13 residues. V lost 7 bases and J lost 7, with 17 bases in between. Germline CDR1 reads MNHEY; CDR2 reads SVGAGI.

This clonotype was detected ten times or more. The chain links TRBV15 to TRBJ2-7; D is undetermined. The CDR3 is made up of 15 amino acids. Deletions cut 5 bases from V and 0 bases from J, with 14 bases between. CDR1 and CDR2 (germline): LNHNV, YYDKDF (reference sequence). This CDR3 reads CATSPYVTPSYEQYF. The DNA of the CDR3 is TGTGCCACCAGCCCGTACGTAACTCCCTCCTACGAGCAGTACTTC.

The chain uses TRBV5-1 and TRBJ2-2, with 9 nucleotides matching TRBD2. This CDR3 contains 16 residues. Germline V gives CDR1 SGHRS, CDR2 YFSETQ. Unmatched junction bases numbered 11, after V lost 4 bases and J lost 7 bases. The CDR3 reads CASSPIAGAQDGELFF. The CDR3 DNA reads TGCGCCAGCAGCCCGATAGCGGGGGCTCAAGACGGGGAGCTGTTTTTT.

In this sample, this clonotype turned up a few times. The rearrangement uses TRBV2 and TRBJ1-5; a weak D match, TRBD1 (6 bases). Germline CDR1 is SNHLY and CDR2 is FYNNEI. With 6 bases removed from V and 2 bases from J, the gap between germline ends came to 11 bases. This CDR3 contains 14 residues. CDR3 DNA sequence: TGTGCCAGCAGGGCGGACAGCGGCAATCAGCCCCAGCATTTT. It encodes CASRADSGNQPQHF. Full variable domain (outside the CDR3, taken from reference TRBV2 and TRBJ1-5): EPEVTQTPSHQVTQMGQEVILRCVPISNHLYFYWYRQILGQKVEFLVSFYNNEISEKSEIFDDQFSVERPDGSNFTLKIRSTKLEDSAMYFCASRADSGNQPQHFGDGTRLSIL.

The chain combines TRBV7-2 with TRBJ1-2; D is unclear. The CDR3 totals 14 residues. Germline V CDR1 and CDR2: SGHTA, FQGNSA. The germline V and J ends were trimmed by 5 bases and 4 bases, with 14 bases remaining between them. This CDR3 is CASSVEATGYGYTF. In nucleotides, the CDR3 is TGTGCCAGCAGCGTAGAAGCGACGGGCTATGGCTACACCTTC.

CDR3 residues: CSARTGQGIYGYTF. Here the CDR3 DNA reads TGCAGTGCTAGAACAGGACAGGGGATATATGGCTACACCTTC. V is TRBV20-1 and J is TRBJ1-2; the match to TRBD1 covers 9 bases. The V and J ends lost 2 bases and 5 bases, in that order; junction bases with no gene match: 6. CDR1 DFQATT and CDR2 SNEGSKA come from the germline V gene (reference sequence). The CDR3 loop spans 14 amino acids.

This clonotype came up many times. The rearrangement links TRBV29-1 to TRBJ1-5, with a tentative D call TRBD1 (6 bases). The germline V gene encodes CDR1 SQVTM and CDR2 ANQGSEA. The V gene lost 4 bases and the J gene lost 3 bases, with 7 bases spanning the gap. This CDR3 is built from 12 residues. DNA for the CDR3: TGCAGCGTTGGGGGGCCCAATCAGCCCCAGCATTTT. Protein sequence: CSVGGPNQPQHF.

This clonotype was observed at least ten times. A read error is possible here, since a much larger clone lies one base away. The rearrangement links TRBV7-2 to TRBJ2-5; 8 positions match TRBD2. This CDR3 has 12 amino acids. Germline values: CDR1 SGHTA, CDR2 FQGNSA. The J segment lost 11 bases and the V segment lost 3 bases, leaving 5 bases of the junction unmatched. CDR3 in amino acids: CASSFVQREQYF. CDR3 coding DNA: TGTGCCAGCAGCTTTGTGCAGCGGGAGCAGTACTTC.

The CDR3, as DNA: TGCGCCAGCAGCCATGACCGGCGCTCCTACGAGCAGTACTTC. It codes for CASSHDRRSYEQYF. This chain links TRBV4-1 with TRBJ2-7; D is uncertain. The V and J ends lost 3 bases and 0 bases respectively, with 9 bases between them. In germline, CDR1 is MGHRA, CDR2 YSYEKL. The CDR3 sequence is 14 residues long.

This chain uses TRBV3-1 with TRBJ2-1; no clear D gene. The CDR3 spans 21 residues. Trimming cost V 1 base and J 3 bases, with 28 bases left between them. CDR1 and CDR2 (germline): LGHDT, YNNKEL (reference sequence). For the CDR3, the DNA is TGTGCCAGCAGCCAAGCCCTGGGCCTTGTGACGCCCAGTGGGTTCTACAATGAGCAGTTCTTC. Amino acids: CASSQALGLVTPSGFYNEQFF.

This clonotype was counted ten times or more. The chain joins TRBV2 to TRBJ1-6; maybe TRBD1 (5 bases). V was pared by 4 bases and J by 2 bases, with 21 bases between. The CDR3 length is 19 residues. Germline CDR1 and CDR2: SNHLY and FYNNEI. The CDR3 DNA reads TGTGCCAGCAGTGGTTGGCAGGGATGGGGCAGGACCTATAATTCACCCCTCCACTTT. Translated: CASSGWQGWGRTYNSPLHF. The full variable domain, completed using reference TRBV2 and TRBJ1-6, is EPEVTQTPSHQVTQMGQEVILRCVPISNHLYFYWYRQILGQKVEFLVSFYNNEISEKSEIFDDQFSVERPDGSNFTLKIRSTKLEDSAMYFCASSGWQGWGRTYNSPLHFGNGTRLTVT.

CDR3 residues: CASKGTGDEQYF. In DNA, the CDR3 is TGTGCCAGCAAAGGTACAGGGGACGAGCAGTACTTC. The chain has TRBV3-1 and TRBJ2-7, with 7 bases aligning to TRBD1. Germline assignment: CDR1 LGHDT and CDR2 YNNKEL (reference sequence). V shed 7 bases, J shed 5 bases, and the junction held 5 bases outside the gene matches. The CDR3 loop spans 12 amino acids.

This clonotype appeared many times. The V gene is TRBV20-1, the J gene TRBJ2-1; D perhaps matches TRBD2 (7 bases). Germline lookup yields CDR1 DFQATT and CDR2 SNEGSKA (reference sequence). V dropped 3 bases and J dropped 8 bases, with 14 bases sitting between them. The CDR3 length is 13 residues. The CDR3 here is CSASWEGGDEQFF. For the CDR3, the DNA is TGCAGTGCTAGTTGGGAAGGGGGGGATGAGCAGTTCTTC.

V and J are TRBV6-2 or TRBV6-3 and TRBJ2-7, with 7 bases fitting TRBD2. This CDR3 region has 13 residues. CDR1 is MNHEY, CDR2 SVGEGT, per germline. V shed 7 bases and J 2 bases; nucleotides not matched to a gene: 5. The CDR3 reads CASKETSPYEQYF. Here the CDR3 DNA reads TGTGCCAGCAAAGAGACTAGCCCCTACGAGCAGTACTTC.

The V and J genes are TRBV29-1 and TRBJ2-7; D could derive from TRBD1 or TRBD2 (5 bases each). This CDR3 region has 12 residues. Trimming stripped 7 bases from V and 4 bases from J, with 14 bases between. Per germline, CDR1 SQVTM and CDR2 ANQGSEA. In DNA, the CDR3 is TGCAGCGCCGAAATCGAGGGGTACGAGCAGTACTTC. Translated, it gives CSAEIEGYEQYF.

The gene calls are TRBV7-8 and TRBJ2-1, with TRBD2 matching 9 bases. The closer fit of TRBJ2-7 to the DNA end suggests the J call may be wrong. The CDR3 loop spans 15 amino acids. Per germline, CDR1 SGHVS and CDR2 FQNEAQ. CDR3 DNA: TGTGCCAGCAGCTCCAGCGGGGGGTTATACAATGAGCAGTACTTC. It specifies CASSSSGGLYNEQYF.